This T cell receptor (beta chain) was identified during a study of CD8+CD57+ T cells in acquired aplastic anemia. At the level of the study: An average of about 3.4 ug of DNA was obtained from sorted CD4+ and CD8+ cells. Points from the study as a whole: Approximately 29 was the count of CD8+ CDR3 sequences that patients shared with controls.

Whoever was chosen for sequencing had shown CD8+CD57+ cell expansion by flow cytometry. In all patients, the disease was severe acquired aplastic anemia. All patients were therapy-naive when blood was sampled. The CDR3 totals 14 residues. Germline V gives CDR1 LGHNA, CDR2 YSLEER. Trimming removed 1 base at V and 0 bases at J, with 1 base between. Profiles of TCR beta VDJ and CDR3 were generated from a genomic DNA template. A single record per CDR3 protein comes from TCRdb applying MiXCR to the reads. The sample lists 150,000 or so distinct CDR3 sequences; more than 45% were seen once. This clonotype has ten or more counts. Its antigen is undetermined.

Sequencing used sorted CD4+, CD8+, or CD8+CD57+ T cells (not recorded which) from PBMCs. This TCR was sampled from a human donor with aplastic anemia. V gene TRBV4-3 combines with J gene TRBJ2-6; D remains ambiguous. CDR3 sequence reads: CASSQASGANVLTF. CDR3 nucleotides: TGCGCCAGCAGCCAAGCCTCTGGGGCCAACGTCCTGACTTTC.